The 5 T cell receptor beta chains listed next were all sequenced from one sample in a study of blood T cells in healthy people across ages. Next came a second PCR, run for about 6 to 12 cycles, which used a sample-barcoded 5' primer along with a J-beta primer mix. TCRdb reprocessed the 5' RACE reads with MiXCR, giving one entry per CDR3 protein. The sample holds about 580,000 distinct CDR3 sequences, roughly 43% seen once. The sample was blood. Receptors originate from an older man in good health.

The V call is TRBV6-1, the J call TRBJ1-4; D is unclear. CDR3 length: 12 residues. The V end lost 6 bases, the J end lost 4 bases, and 6 bases lay between the germline ends. Germline V lookup: CDR1 MNHNS, CDR2 SASEGT. The CDR3 coding sequence is TGTGCCAGCAGGGGAAATAATGAAAAACTGTTTTTT. Amino acids: CASRGNNEKLFF.

This chain joins TRBV27 and TRBJ1-5; 8 bases are shared with TRBD1. Trimming took 4 bases from V and 1 from J; bases not matched to a gene: 3. The CDR3 is made up of 15 amino acids. CDR1 and CDR2 from the germline V gene are MNHEY and SMNVEV (reference sequence). This CDR3 is CASSWTGLSNQPQHF. The DNA for the CDR3 is TGTGCCAGCAGTTGGACAGGGTTGAGCAATCAGCCCCAGCATTTT.

In DNA form, the CDR3 reads TGTGCCAGCAGCCCCCAGGGAGTAGGCTACACCTTC. Translating it yields CASSPQGVGYTF. The J gene is TRBJ1-2, the V gene TRBV3-1; D perhaps matches TRBD1 (5 bases). Trimming removed 4 bases at V and 8 bases at J, with 11 bases between. This CDR3 is built from 12 residues. Germline assignment: CDR1 LGHDT and CDR2 YNNKEL (reference sequence).

This clonotype was detected a few times. The chain uses TRBV7-9 and TRBJ2-4; maybe TRBD2 (5 bases). CDR1 is SEHNR and CDR2 is FQNEAQ in the germline V gene (reference sequence). V lost 5 bases, J lost 7 bases, and 15 bases lay in between. CDR3 length: 14 amino acids. The CDR3 spells CASSAHQAGNIQYF. CDR3 nucleotide sequence: TGTGCCAGCAGCGCCCATCAGGCGGGTAACATTCAGTACTTC.

The chain uses TRBV20-1 and TRBJ2-4; 10 bases agree with TRBD2. The CDR3 sequence is 14 residues long. Germline CDR1 DFQATT, CDR2 SNEGSKA (reference sequence). The CDR3 loop reads CSVEREGIFGIQYF. Written as DNA, the CDR3 is TGCAGCGTTGAGCGGGAGGGCATTTTCGGCATTCAGTACTTC.